This T cell receptor (beta chain) appears in the sequencing data of a study of blood T cell repertoires in COVID-19. Study in general: PBMCs, B-cell-depleted T cells, or T cells were the source of the cDNA or gDNA that made up the material.

Germline V gene data show CDR1 as MNHNS and CDR2 as SASEGT. V lost 0 bases, J lost 8 bases, and 13 bases lay in between. The CDR3 length is 15 residues. Sequencing was performed with immunoSEQ multiplex PCR; in TCRdb, only in-frame clones are kept and a portion is missing. The sample shows over 300,000 clones, 86% of them seen only once. The specimen was peripheral blood. The sequence was collected from a woman aged 45-60 years with acute or convalescent COVID-19. The genes are TRBV6-1 and TRBJ1-4; D remains ambiguous. The CDR3 nucleotides are TGTGCCAGCAGTGAAGCCCGGCGGGTTTCGGAAAAACTGTTTTTT. Translating it yields CASSEARRVSEKLFF.